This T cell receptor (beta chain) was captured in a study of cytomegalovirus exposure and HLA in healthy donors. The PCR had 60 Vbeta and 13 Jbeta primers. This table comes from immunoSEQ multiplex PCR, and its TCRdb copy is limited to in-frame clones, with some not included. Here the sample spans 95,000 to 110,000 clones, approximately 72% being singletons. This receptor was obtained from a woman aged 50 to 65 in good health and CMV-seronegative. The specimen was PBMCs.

CDR3 nucleotides: TGTGCCAGCAGCCCGGAGGTGTTTAATGAAAAACTGTTTTTT. It codes for CASSPEVFNEKLFF. The gene calls are TRBV7-2 and TRBJ1-4, with unresolved D. CDR1 SGHTA and CDR2 FQGNSA come from the germline V gene. The CDR3 consists of 14 residues. V shed 5 bases and J shed 4 bases, with 11 bases lying between them.